The clone carrying this T cell receptor beta chain was seen once. Its antigen is currently unknown. Trimming took off 3 bases at V and 2 bases at J, with 15 bases between the two ends. Per germline, CDR1 SGHDT and CDR2 YYEEEE. The CDR3 has 15 residues. This sample was taken from a study of a mutant IDH1 vaccine in newly diagnosed glioma. Study-level information: In the visit schedule, V12 fell in week 35, while V13 fell in week 47.

The data were produced by immunoSEQ multiplex PCR, yet TCRdb's version contains in-frame clones alone and is incomplete. The data contain over 30,000 clones, 79% of them singletons. Sample time point: week 35, safety follow-up. The vaccine gave 300 ug of a 20-mer mutant IDH1 peptide subcutaneously per dose. The chain links TRBV5-6 to TRBJ2-7; D unresolved. The origin of this receptor is a woman aged 25 to 39 with glioma. Some clones in this sample may be carry-over from other donors' samples. This sample comprised PBMCs, obtained from a glioma patient whose treatment included an IDH1 peptide vaccine. The CDR3 loop reads CASSYPPSLPYEQYF. The CDR3 bases are TGTGCCAGCAGCTATCCCCCCTCCCTCCCCTACGAGCAGTACTTC.